One and the same sample provided the 20 T cell receptor beta chains below, sequenced in a study of control samples from healthy donors and cancer patients. Data came from immunoSEQ multiplex PCR; TCRdb stores just in-frame clones and leaves some out. Found here are about 82,000 clones, 80% to 90% of them singletons; the top ten hold 20% to 25%. The sequenced material came from blood. The receptors were sampled from a man in his forties or fifties in good health.

The V and J genes are TRBV2 and TRBJ2-6; the D is unclear. The V end lost 3 bases, the J end lost 13 bases, and 13 bases lay between the germline ends. CDR1 and CDR2 (germline): SNHLY, FYNNEI. The CDR3 totals 13 residues. The CDR3: CASSDKVPGVLTF. The CDR3 DNA follows: TGTGCCAGCAGTGATAAAGTCCCCGGAGTCCTGACTTTC.

CDR3 region: CAGGYRDRNTDTQYF. The CDR3 nucleotides are TGTGCCGGGGGGTACCGGGACAGAAACACAGATACGCAGTATTTT. The chain carries TRBV30 and TRBJ2-3, with D perhaps TRBD1 (7 bases). V lost 8 bases, J lost 2 bases, and 20 bases lay in between. The CDR3 loop spans 15 amino acids. In germline, CDR1 is GTSNPN, CDR2 SVGIG (reference sequence).

The chain joins TRBV2 to TRBJ2-3, with D possibly being TRBD1 or TRBD2 (5 bases each). Germline CDR1 is SNHLY and CDR2 is FYNNEI. The ends were cut back, 6 bases at V and 4 bases at J, with 14 bases in the middle. CDR3 length: 14 residues. The CDR3 region is CASSGFGDADTQYF. The CDR3 DNA is TGTGCCAGCAGCGGCTTCGGGGACGCAGATACGCAGTATTTT.

The V call is TRBV13, the J call TRBJ2-1; 7 bases line up with TRBD2. V lost 3 bases and J lost 8; bases outside the gene matches: 1. The CDR3 has 12 residues. Germline V lookup: CDR1 PRHDT, CDR2 FYEKMQ (reference sequence). The CDR3 reads CASSLGGDEQFF. CDR3 nucleotides: TGTGCCAGCAGCTTGGGAGGGGATGAGCAGTTCTTC. Using reference TRBV13 and TRBJ2-1 for the parts outside the CDR3, the full variable domain is AAGVIQSPRHLIKEKRETATLKCYPIPRHDTVYWYQQGPGQDPQFLISFYEKMQSDKGSIPDRFSAQQFSDYHSELNMSSLELGDSALYFCASSLGGDEQFFGPGTRLTVL.

The V and J genes are TRBV9 and TRBJ2-2; no definite D call. This CDR3 is built from 15 residues. Trimming stripped 7 bases from V and 0 bases from J, with 13 bases between. The V gene's germline CDR1 is SGDLS and CDR2 YYNGEE. The CDR3: CASASQGSNTGELFF. DNA of the CDR3: TGTGCCAGCGCCTCCCAAGGGTCGAACACCGGGGAGCTGTTTTTT.

V and J are TRBV24-1 and TRBJ1-1, with a weak D call TRBD1 (5 bases). The germline gives CDR1 KGHDR, CDR2 SFDVKD. Trimming removed 4 bases from V and 2 bases from J, with 13 bases in between. The CDR3 contains 15 residues. In nucleotides, the CDR3 is TGTGCCACCAGTGAAGGAACAGGCCTAAACACTGAAGCTTTCTTT. Translating it yields CATSEGTGLNTEAFF.

The genes are TRBV5-5 and TRBJ2-3, with D possibly TRBD1 on 6 matching bases. Trimming left V 3 bases short and J 2 bases short, with 16 bases between. From germline, CDR1 is SGHKS and CDR2 YYEKEE (reference sequence). This CDR3 region has 16 residues. CDR3 sequence: CASSSGKGGHTDTQYF. In nucleotides, the CDR3 is TGTGCCAGCAGCTCCGGAAAAGGGGGACACACAGATACGCAGTATTTT.

The rearrangement links TRBV6-2 or TRBV6-3 to TRBJ1-2; no definite D call. CDR3 length: 13 amino acids. Germline loops: CDR1 MNHEY, CDR2 SVGEGT. Trimming pared 2 bases from V and 4 bases from J, leaving 8 bases between. This CDR3 reads CASSYGRFYGYTF. The CDR3 DNA reads TGTGCCAGCAGTTACGGTCGGTTCTATGGCTACACCTTC.

The chain uses TRBV18 and TRBJ2-3, with D unresolved. Trimming pared 0 bases from V and 4 bases from J, leaving 2 bases between. Germline CDR1 is KGHSH and CDR2 is LQKENI. The CDR3 is 12 amino acids. CDR3 loop: CASSPPPDTQYF. CDR3 bases: TGTGCCAGCTCACCACCCCCAGATACGCAGTATTTT.

The rearrangement joins TRBV2 to TRBJ1-1; 12 bases are shared with TRBD1. There are 16 residues in the CDR3. CDR1 is SNHLY, CDR2 FYNNEI, per germline. With 4 bases clipped from V and 6 bases from J, the junction kept 9 bases outside the gene matches. CDR3 nucleotides: TGTGCCAGCAGTGGGGGACAGGGGGCGCCGAAATCTGAAGCTTTCTTT. Translation: CASSGGQGAPKSEAFF.

As DNA, the CDR3 is TGTGCCAGCTCAACGAACTCTGGGTGGGGCCGTGGTTCACCCCTCCACTTT. Its protein is CASSTNSGWGRGSPLHF. The chain couples TRBV18 to TRBJ1-6; D is possibly TRBD1 (5 bases). Germline CDR1 and CDR2: KGHSH and LQKENI. Between the trimmed V and J ends, which lost 5 bases and 9 bases, there was a span of 23 bases. The CDR3 consists of 17 residues.

J is TRBJ1-1 and V is TRBV5-6; D is unresolved. This CDR3 is built from 13 residues. Trimming removed 2 bases from V and 1 base from J, with 6 bases in between. The germline V gene has CDR1 SGHDT and CDR2 YYEEEE. CDR3 nucleotide sequence: TGTGCCAGCAGCTTCAACAAGAACACTGAAGCTTTCTTT. This sequence encodes CASSFNKNTEAFF. The full variable domain, rest sourced from reference TRBV5-6 and TRBJ1-1, is DAGVTQSPTHLIKTRGQQVTLRCSPKSGHDTVSWYQQALGQGPQFIFQYYEEEERQRGNFPDRFSGHQFPNYSSELNVNALLLGDSALYLCASSFNKNTEAFFGQGTRLTVV.

The chain combines TRBV11-2 with TRBJ2-3; D perhaps matches TRBD2 (5 bases). The germline V gene encodes CDR1 SGHAT and CDR2 FQNNGV. Trimming pared 3 bases from V and 0 bases from J, leaving 10 bases between. There are 15 residues in the CDR3. The DNA of the CDR3 is TGTGCCAGCAGCTTCCGGGATCAAAGCACAGATACGCAGTATTTT. Translating it yields CASSFRDQSTDTQYF.

The sample holds a few counts of this clone. This sequence joins TRBV28 and TRBJ1-2; 7 nucleotides agree with TRBD1. Germline V gives CDR1 MDHEN, CDR2 SYDVKM. The CDR3 runs to 15 residues. V shed 1 base, J shed 2 bases, and the junction held 4 bases outside the gene matches. For the CDR3, the DNA is TGTGCCAGCAGTTTATCGGGGACAGAGAACTATGGCTACACCTTC. Translation gives CASSLSGTENYGYTF.

As to this clone: Other DNA sequences from this sample encode an identical CDR3 as well. This chain uses TRBV10-3 with TRBJ2-5; D is ambiguous. Germline V CDR1 and CDR2: ENHRY, SYGVKD. This CDR3 is built from 11 residues. Trimming cost V 4 bases and J 4 bases, with 4 bases left between them. The CDR3 DNA sequence: TGTGCCATCAGTGGGGGAGAGACCCAGTACTTC. This sequence encodes CAISGGETQYF.

DNA of the CDR3: TGTGCCAGTAGTTTGATAGCGGGAGTAGGGGGGCAGACCCAGTACTTC. Translation: CASSLIAGVGGQTQYF. V is TRBV19 and J is TRBJ2-5; 9 bases align to TRBD2. This CDR3 spans 16 amino acids. Trimming removed 5 bases from V and 6 bases from J; junction bases left unmatched: 13. Germline CDR1 is LNHDA and CDR2 is SQIVND (reference sequence).

This clone was seen more than once but under ten times. The chain joins TRBV2 to TRBJ2-1; unclear D gene. Germline V lookup: CDR1 SNHLY, CDR2 FYNNEI. The CDR3 covers 13 residues. V was cut by 2 bases and J by 6 bases, with 8 bases left in between. The CDR3 DNA is TGTGCCAGCAGTGAAACCCTATTCAATGAGCAGTTCTTC. As protein: CASSETLFNEQFF. Based on the CDR3 plus reference TRBV2 and TRBJ2-1, the full variable domain is EPEVTQTPSHQVTQMGQEVILRCVPISNHLYFYWYRQILGQKVEFLVSFYNNEISEKSEIFDDQFSVERPDGSNFTLKIRSTKLEDSAMYFCASSETLFNEQFFGPGTRLTVL.

The V gene is TRBV2, the J gene TRBJ2-2; 16 bases fit TRBD2. The V gene's germline CDR1 is SNHLY and CDR2 FYNNEI. CDR3 length equals 17 residues. Germline trimming cut 6 bases from V and 6 bases from J; bases unmatched to any gene: 7. In DNA form, the CDR3 reads TGTGCCAGCAGACCCGGGACTAGCGGGGGGGCGGCCGGGGAGCTGTTTTTT. The encoded protein is CASRPGTSGGAAGELFF.

The chain joins TRBV11-3 to TRBJ2-1; TRBD1 is a possible D gene (6 bases). Germline-derived CDR1 and CDR2 are SGHNT and YENEEA. The V end was cut by 1 base, the J end by 6 bases, with 13 bases between. This CDR3 comprises 15 residues. The CDR3 is CASSLVTGLGNEQFF. Here the CDR3 DNA reads TGTGCCAGCAGCTTAGTCACAGGGCTGGGCAATGAGCAGTTCTTC.

This chain joins TRBV24-1 and TRBJ1-2; tentative D call: TRBD1 (5 bases). Germline assignment: CDR1 KGHDR and CDR2 SFDVKD. The CDR3 has 14 amino acids. The V end lost 3 bases, the J end lost 5 bases, and 12 bases lay between the germline ends. CDR3 residues: CATSDATVLYGYTF. The CDR3 DNA reads as TGTGCCACCAGTGATGCGACAGTACTGTATGGCTACACCTTC.